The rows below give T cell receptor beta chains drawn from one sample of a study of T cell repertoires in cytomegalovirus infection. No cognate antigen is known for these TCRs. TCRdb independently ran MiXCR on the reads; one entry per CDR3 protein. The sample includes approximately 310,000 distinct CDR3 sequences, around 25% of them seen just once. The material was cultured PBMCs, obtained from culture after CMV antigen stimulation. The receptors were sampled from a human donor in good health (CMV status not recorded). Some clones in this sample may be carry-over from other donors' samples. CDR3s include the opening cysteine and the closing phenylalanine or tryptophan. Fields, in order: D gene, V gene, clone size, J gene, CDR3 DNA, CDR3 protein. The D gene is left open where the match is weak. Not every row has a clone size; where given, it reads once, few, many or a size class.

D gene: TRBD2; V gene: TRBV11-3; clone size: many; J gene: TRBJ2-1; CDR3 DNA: TGTGCCAGCAGCCGACAAAGCGGGAGTAATGAGCAGTTCTTC; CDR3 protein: CASSRQSGSNEQFF
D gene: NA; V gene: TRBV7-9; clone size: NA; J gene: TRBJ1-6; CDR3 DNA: TGTGCCAGCATGAAAACAGGGACCCAACTTGCCTATAATTCACCCCTCCACTTT; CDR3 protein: CASMKTGTQLAYNSPLHF
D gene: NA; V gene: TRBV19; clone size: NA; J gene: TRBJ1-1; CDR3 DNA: TGTGCCAGTAGTATCGGCGGGGGAGGCCCCACTGAAGCTTTCTTT; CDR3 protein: CASSIGGGGPTEAFF
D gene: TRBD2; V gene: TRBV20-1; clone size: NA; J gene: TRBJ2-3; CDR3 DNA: TGCAGTGCTACCCCGACTAGCTGGTACACAGATACGCAGTATTTT; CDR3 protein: CSATPTSWYTDTQYF
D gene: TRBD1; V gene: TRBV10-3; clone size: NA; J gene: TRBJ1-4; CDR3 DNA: TGTGCCATCAGTGGACAGGGGTCTGAAAAACTGTTTTTT; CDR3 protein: CAISGQGSEKLFF
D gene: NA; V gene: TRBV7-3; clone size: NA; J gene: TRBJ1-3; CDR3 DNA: TGTGCCAGCAGCTTAACGCTCGCTTCTCAAGGAGACACCATATATTTT; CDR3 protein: CASSLTLASQGDTIYF
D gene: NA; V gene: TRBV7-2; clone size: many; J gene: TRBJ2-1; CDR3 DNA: TGTGCCAGCAGCTTCAGGGACCGACAGTACAATGAGCAGTTCTTC; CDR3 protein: CASSFRDRQYNEQFF
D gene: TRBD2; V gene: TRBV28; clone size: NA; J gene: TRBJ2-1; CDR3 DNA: TGTGCCAGCAGTTTCCCGTCGGGACTAGGTGCGTTCTTC; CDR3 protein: CASSFPSGLGAFF
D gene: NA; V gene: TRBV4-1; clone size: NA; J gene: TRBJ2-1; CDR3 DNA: TGTGCCAGCAGCCAAGGAGAAGCCTATGAGCAGTTCTTC; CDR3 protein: CASSQGEAYEQFF
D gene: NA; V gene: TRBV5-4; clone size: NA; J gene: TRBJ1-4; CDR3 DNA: TGTGCCAGCAGACAAGACAGATTTGATGAAAAACTGTTTTTT; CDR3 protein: CASRQDRFDEKLFF
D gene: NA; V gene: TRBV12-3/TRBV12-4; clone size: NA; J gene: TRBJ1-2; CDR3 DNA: NA; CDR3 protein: CASSSSARGYTF
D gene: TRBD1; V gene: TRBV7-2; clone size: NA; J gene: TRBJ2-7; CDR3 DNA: TGTGCCAGCAGCTTAGGAGGGACAGGGCGCTACGAGCAGTACTTC; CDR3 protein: CASSLGGTGRYEQYF
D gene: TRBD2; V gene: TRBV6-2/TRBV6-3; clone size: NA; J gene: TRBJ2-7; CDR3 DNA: TGTGCCACCATGCTAGCGGGAAGTGACGAGCAGTACTTC; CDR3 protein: CATMLAGSDEQYF
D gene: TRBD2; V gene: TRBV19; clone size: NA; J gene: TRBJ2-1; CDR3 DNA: TGTGCCAGTAGTGCCGACTTACGACTAGCGGGAGGCAATGAGCAGTTCTTC; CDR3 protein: CASSADLRLAGGNEQFF
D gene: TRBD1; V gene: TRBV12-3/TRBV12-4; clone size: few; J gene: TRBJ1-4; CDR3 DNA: TGTGCCAGCAGGTGGACAGGGGACGGAGAAAAACTGTTTTTT; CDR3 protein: CASRWTGDGEKLFF
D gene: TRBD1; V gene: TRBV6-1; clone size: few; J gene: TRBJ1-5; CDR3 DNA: TGTGCCAGCACCCCGGACAGGGGCGGGAATCAGCCCCAGCATTTT; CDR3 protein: CASTPDRGGNQPQHF
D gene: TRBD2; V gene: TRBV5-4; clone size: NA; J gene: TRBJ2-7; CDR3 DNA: TGTGCCAGCAGTCCGGGACTAGCGGGAGGCCAGTACGAGCAGTACTTC; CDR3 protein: CASSPGLAGGQYEQYF
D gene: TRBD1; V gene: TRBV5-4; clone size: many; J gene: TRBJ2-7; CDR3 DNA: TGTGCCAGCAGCCCGGGACAGGGGGCGAGTAAGCAGTACTTC; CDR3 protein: CASSPGQGASKQYF
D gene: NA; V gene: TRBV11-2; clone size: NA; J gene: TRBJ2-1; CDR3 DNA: TGTGCCAGCAGCTTAGTGCGCGGGAAGGGCCCCGAGCAGTTCTTC; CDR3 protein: CASSLVRGKGPEQFF
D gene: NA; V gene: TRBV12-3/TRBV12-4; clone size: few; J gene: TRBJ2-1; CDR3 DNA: TGTGCCAGCACCCGCCACGGGAGCTCCTACAATGAGCAGTTCTTC; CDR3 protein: CASTRHGSSYNEQFF
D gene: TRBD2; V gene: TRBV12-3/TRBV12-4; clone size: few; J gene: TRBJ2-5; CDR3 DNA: TGTGCCAGCAGTTTCAAACTAGCGGAGGGAGAGACCCAGTACTTC; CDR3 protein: CASSFKLAEGETQYF
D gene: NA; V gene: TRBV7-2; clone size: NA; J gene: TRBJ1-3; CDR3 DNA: TGTGCCAGCAGCCTCACCGGGCTTAACTCTGGAAACACCATATATTTT; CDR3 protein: CASSLTGLNSGNTIYF
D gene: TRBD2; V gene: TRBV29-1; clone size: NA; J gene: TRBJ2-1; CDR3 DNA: TGCAGCGTTTCTCTAGCGGGTCGTCATTCGAATGAGCAGTTCTTC; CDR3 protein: CSVSLAGRHSNEQFF
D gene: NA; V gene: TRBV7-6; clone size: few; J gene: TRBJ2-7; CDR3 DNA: TGTGCCAGCACCAACGGGGGCGAGCAGTACTTC; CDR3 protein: CASTNGGEQYF
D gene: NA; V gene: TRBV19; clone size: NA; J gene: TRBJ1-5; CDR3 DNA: TGTGCCAGTAAGGGGTGGGTCGATCAGCCCCAGCATTTT; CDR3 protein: CASKGWVDQPQHF
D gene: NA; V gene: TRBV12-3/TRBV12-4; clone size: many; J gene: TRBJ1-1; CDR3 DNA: TGTGCCAGCAGTTTATTTCAGGGTCGGAGAGCGACTGAAGCTTTCTTT; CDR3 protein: CASSLFQGRRATEAFF
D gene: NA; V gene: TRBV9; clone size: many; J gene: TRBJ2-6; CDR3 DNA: TGTGCCAGCAGCGTCACCGGGACGCCTGTCTCTGGGGCCAACGTCCTGACTTTC; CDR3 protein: CASSVTGTPVSGANVLTF
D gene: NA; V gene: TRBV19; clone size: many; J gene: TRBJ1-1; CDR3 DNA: TGTGCCAGTAGTGCGAACACTGAAGCTTTCTTT; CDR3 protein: CASSANTEAFF
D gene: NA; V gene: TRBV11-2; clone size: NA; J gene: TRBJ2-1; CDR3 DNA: TGTGCCAGCTCCCGAGGCGGGAATTCCTACAATGAGCAGTTCTTC; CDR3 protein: CASSRGGNSYNEQFF
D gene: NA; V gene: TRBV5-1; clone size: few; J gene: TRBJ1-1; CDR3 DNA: TGCGCCAGCAGCTTGGTAGCGTTTGCGGGGTCTGAAGCTTTCTTT; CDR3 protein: CASSLVAFAGSEAFF
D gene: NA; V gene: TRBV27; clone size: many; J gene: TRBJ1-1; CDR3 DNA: TGTGCCAGCAGTTTTCGGTCACAGGGAAGCACTGAAGCTTTCTTT; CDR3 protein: CASSFRSQGSTEAFF
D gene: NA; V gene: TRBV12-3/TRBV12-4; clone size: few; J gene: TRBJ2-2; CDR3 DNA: TGTGCCAGCAGTCCCCGAGGGGGGGTACCCGGGGAGCTGTTTTTT; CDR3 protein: CASSPRGGVPGELFF
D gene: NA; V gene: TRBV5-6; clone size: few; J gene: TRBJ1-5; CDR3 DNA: TGTGCCAGCAGCTGGGGGCAGGCTAGTCAGCCCCAGCATTTT; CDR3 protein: CASSWGQASQPQHF
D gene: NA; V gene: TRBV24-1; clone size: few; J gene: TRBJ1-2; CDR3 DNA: TGTGCCACCAGTGACCTTGACAACAACTATGGCTACACCTTC; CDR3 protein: CATSDLDNNYGYTF
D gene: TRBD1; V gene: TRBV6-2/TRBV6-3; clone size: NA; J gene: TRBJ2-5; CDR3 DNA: TGTGCCAGCAGGACAGTCTCACAGGGGGCCGGAGAGACCCAGTACTTC; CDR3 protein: CASRTVSQGAGETQYF
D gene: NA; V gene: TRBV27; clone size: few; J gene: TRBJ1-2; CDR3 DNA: TGTGCCAGCGGGCGCTACAGGGTTGGCTACACCTTC; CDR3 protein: CASGRYRVGYTF
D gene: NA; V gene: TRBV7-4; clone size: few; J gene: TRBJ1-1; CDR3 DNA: TGTGCCAGTGGTACCGGGACCGCCCTTGAAGCTTTCTTT; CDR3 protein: CASGTGTALEAFF
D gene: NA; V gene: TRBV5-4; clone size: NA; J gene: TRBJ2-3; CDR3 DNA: TGTGCCAGCAGCTTGGATGGGACCCTCGGGCAGTATTTT; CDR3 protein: CASSLDGTLGQYF
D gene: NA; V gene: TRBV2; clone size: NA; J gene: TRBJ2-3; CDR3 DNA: TGTGCCAGCAGTGAAGAGTCTGTCAGGTCCGCAGATACGCAGTATTTT; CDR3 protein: CASSEESVRSADTQYF
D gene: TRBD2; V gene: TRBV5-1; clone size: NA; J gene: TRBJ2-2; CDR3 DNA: TGCGCCAGCAGCCAGGGACTAGCGGGAGGTTGGACCGGGGAGCTGTTTTTT; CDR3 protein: CASSQGLAGGWTGELFF
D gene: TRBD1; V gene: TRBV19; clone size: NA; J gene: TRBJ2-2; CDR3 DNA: TGTGCCAGTAGTCCGCGGACAGGGTTAGGCACCGGGGAGCTGTTTTTT; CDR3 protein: CASSPRTGLGTGELFF
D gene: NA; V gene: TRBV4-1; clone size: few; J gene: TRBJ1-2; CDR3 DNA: TGCGCCAGCAGCCAAGTGGGTCGGGGCACTATCTATGGCTACACCTTC; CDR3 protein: CASSQVGRGTIYGYTF
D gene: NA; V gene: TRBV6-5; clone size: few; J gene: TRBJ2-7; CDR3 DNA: TGTGCCAGCAGTTACTCGATATCCGGACCCTCCTACGAGCAGTACTTC; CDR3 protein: CASSYSISGPSYEQYF
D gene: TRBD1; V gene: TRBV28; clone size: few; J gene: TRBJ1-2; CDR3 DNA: TGTGCCAGCAATACAGGGGGCCATTCTAACTATGGCTACACCTTC; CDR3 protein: CASNTGGHSNYGYTF
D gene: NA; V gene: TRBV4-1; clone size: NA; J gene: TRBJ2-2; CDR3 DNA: TGCGCCAGCAGCCCCAAAGTAGCGCAGGGGAACACCGGGGAGCTGTTTTTT; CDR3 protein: CASSPKVAQGNTGELFF
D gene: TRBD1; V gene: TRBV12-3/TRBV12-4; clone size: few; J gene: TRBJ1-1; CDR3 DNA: TGTGCCTCCCGCCCAGGGACAGGGGACACTGAAGCTTTCTTT; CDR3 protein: CASRPGTGDTEAFF
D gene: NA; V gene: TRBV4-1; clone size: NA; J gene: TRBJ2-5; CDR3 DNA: TGCGCCAGCAGCCAAGGTCGTGGAGGCTGGGGGGAGACCCAGTACTTC; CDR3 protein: CASSQGRGGWGETQYF
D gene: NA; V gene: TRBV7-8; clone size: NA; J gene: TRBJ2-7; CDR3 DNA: TGTGCCAGCAGCTTATATGGGAAAGCGACCTACCAGCAGTACTTC; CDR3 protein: CASSLYGKATYQQYF
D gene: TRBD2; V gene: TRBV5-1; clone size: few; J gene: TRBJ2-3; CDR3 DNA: TGCGCCAGCAGCCTTCTACCTAGCGGGAGTGCGGATACGCAGTATTTT; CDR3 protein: CASSLLPSGSADTQYF
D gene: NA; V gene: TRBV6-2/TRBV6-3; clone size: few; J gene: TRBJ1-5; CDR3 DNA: TGTGCCAGCAGTTACGGACCTAGCAATCAGCCCCAGCATTTT; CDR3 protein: CASSYGPSNQPQHF
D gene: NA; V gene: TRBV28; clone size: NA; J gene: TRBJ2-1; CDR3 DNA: TGTGCCAGCAGCCAACCCCACAGGAATGAGCAGTTCTTC; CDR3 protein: CASSQPHRNEQFF
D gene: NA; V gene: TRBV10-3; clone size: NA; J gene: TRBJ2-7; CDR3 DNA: TGTGCCATCAGTGAGGGGGCTGGGGTCTACGAGCAGTACTTC; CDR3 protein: CAISEGAGVYEQYF
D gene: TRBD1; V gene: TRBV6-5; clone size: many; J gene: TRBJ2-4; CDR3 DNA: TGTGCCAGCAGGGGACAGGGTCAGAACATTCAGTACTTC; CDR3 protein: CASRGQGQNIQYF